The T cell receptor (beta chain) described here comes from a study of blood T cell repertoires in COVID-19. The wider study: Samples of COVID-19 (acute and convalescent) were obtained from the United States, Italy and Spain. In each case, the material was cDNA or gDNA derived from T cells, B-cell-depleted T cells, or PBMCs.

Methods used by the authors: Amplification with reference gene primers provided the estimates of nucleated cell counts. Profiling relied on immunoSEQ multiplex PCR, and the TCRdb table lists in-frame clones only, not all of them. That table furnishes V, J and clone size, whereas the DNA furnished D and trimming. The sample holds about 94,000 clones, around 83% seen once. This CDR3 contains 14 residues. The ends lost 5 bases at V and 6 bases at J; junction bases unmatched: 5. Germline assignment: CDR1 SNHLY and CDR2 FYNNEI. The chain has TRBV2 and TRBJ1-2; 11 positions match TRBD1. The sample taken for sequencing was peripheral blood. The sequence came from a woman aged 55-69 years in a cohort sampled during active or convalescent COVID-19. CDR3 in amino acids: CASSWGQGVDGYTF. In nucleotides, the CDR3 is TGTGCCAGCAGTTGGGGACAGGGGGTTGATGGCTACACCTTC.